One TCR beta chain is described in this entry. This CDR3 is 13 amino acids long. The germline V gene has CDR1 SNHLY and CDR2 FYNNEI. Trimming took 3 bases from V and 0 from J, leaving 5 bases between them. The repertoire was sequenced with immunoSEQ multiplex PCR; TCRdb's copy has only in-frame clones and lacks some. The data contain 300,000 to 400,000 clones, 85% of them singletons. This sample is part of a study of blood T cell repertoires in COVID-19. Input material: PBMCs or T cells enriched from blood (not recorded which). The rearrangement uses TRBV2 and TRBJ1-2; D gene ambiguous. This receptor was obtained from a woman aged 25 to 39 who had been exposed to COVID-19. The CDR3 spells CASSDSPNYGYTF. As DNA, the CDR3 is TGTGCCAGCAGTGACAGTCCTAACTATGGCTACACCTTC.